These 22 T cell receptor beta chains originate from one sample sequenced in a study of technical replicates of blood from several donors. Clones were sequenced by immunoSEQ multiplex PCR, and TCRdb holds only the in-frame ones, with some missing. The top ten hold 5% of the sample, which has roughly 59,000 clones, around 85% seen once. Sequenced material: PBMCs. The source is a human donor in good health. Some clones in this sample may be carry-over from other donors' samples.

V usage is TRBV7-3 and J usage is TRBJ2-2; 12 positions agree with TRBD2. With 5 bases clipped from V and 7 bases from J, the junction kept 8 bases outside the gene matches. Germline lookup yields CDR1 SGHTA and CDR2 FQGTGA. CDR3 length: 16 residues. The chain's CDR3 is CASSLGTSGLGGELFF. For the CDR3, the DNA is TGTGCCAGCAGCCTGGGGACTAGCGGGTTAGGCGGGGAGCTGTTTTTT.

The table lists this clone with a count of one. This chain uses TRBV18 with TRBJ2-7; 11 nucleotides match TRBD1. The J segment lost 7 bases and the V segment lost 6 bases, leaving 8 bases of the junction unmatched. Germline V gives CDR1 KGHSH, CDR2 LQKENI. This CDR3 spans 14 amino acids. This chain's CDR3 is CASSQGQGAREQYF. The CDR3 bases are TGTGCCAGCTCCCAAGGACAGGGGGCGCGGGAGCAGTACTTC. Based on the CDR3 plus reference TRBV18 and TRBJ2-7, the full variable domain is NAGVMQNPRHLVRRRGQEARLRCSPMKGHSHVYWYRQLPEEGLKFMVYLQKENIIDESGMPKERFSAEFPKEGPSILRIQQVVRGDSAAYFCASSQGQGAREQYFGPGTRLTVT.

The chain joins TRBV30 to TRBJ1-1; 12 bases fit TRBD1. This CDR3 spans 14 amino acids. The germline V gene encodes CDR1 GTSNPN and CDR2 SVGIG (reference sequence). V lost 1 base to trimming and J lost 11 bases; unmatched junction nucleotides: 8. This CDR3 is CAWSAGTGGRNAFF. In DNA form, the CDR3 reads TGTGCCTGGAGTGCAGGGACAGGGGGCAGGAATGCTTTCTTT.

The chain employs TRBV19 and TRBJ2-7; D gene unclear. Trimming shortened V by 5 bases and J by 4 bases, and 15 bases separated the two germline ends. The CDR3 sequence is 14 residues long. CDR1 is LNHDA and CDR2 is SQIVND in the germline V gene (reference sequence). The CDR3 coding sequence is TGTGCCAGTAGTCAAACTCCTATCGGTTACGAGCAGTACTTC. Its protein product is CASSQTPIGYEQYF.

The chain uses TRBV4-1 and TRBJ1-5; D gene ambiguous. The CDR3 sequence is 15 residues long. Germline V CDR1 and CDR2: MGHRA, YSYEKL. V shed 1 base and J shed 1 base, with 8 bases lying between them. CDR3 DNA: TGCGCCAGCAGCCAAGTCTGGGCGAGCAATCAGCCCCAGCATTTT. Translation gives CASSQVWASNQPQHF.

The chain has TRBV4-2 and TRBJ1-5; 7 bases are a match to TRBD1. The germline V gene encodes CDR1 LGHNA and CDR2 YNFKEQ. The length of the CDR3 is 15 residues. V shed 3 bases and J 3 bases; nucleotides not matched to a gene: 5. CDR3 DNA: TGTGCCAGCAGCCACGCTACAGGGGCCAATCAGCCCCAGCATTTT. Its translation is CASSHATGANQPQHF.

The genes are TRBV25-1 and TRBJ2-5, with 8 bases fitting TRBD2. The CDR3 sequence is 15 residues long. V dropped 4 bases and J dropped 5; count of bases not matched to a gene: 9. Germline CDR1 reads MGHDK; CDR2 reads SYGVNS. As DNA, the CDR3 is TGTGCCAGCAGTGGCGGGGTCGGGACTAGGGAGACCCAGTACTTC. It translates to CASSGGVGTRETQYF.

V is TRBV18 and J is TRBJ2-4, with 7 bases lining up with TRBD1. The CDR3 spans 15 residues. CDR1 and CDR2 from the germline V gene are KGHSH and LQKENI. V lost 4 bases to trimming and J lost 3 bases; unmatched junction nucleotides: 6. The CDR3 spells CASSLGDSLKNIQYF. The CDR3 region has the DNA TGTGCCAGCTCACTAGGGGACAGTCTCAAAAACATTCAGTACTTC.

The chain has TRBV7-6 and TRBJ2-5, with TRBD2 matching 9 bases. The junction had 9 bases not matched to a gene; V was cut back by 5 bases and J by 5 bases. This CDR3 has 15 residues. Germline CDR1 reads SGHVS; CDR2 reads FNYEAQ. CDR3 nucleotide sequence: TGTGCCAGCAGCCGGACGGGACTAGCCGCGGAGACCCAGTACTTC. Its protein product is CASSRTGLAAETQYF.

This clone came up once. This chain connects TRBV5-4 to TRBJ1-2; the D gene is possibly TRBD1 (6 bases). The V end was cut by 3 bases, the J end by 1 base, with 19 bases between. Germline V gene lookup returns CDR1 SGHNT and CDR2 YYREEE (reference sequence). This CDR3 is built from 17 residues. For the CDR3, the DNA is TGTGCCAGCAGCTCGGGACAAGCAAAGTGGGTTAACTATGGCTACACCTTC. Translated: CASSSGQAKWVNYGYTF.

V gene TRBV6-6 combines with J gene TRBJ1-5; 7 bases fit TRBD1. The CDR3 sequence is 13 residues long. The ends lost 7 bases at V and 5 bases at J; junction bases unmatched: 5. Germline values: CDR1 MNHNY, CDR2 SVGAGI (reference sequence). The CDR3 region is CASTTGLHQPQHF. The CDR3 DNA reads as TGTGCCAGCACGACAGGGCTTCATCAGCCCCAGCATTTT.

The V and J genes are TRBV25-1 and TRBJ2-7; 9 bases are shared with TRBD1. CDR1 and CDR2 (germline): MGHDK, SYGVNS. The J segment lost 6 bases and the V segment lost 4 bases, leaving 7 bases of the junction unmatched. This CDR3 region has 14 residues. As DNA, the CDR3 is TGTGCCAGCAGTGGTTGGGACAGGGTCCCCGAGCAGTACTTC. Its protein is CASSGWDRVPEQYF.

The chain employs TRBV9 and TRBJ2-5, with 7 nucleotides matching TRBD2. J lost 5 bases, V lost 3 bases, and 4 bases had no gene match. This CDR3 has 13 residues. The V gene's germline CDR1 is SGDLS and CDR2 YYNGEE. In nucleotides, the CDR3 is TGTGCCAGCAGCGGCGGGGGAGAGGAGACCCAGTACTTC. Protein sequence: CASSGGGEETQYF.

A few counts support this clone. The rearrangement joins TRBV7-9 to TRBJ2-5, with TRBD1 identical over 9 bases. Germline assignment: CDR1 SEHNR and CDR2 FQNEAQ (reference sequence). The CDR3 length is 16 residues. V was clipped by 5 bases and J by 4 bases; unmatched bases: 11. The CDR3 region is CASSTAYRGRGETQYF. The DNA of the CDR3 is TGTGCCAGCAGCACAGCATACAGGGGGCGCGGAGAGACCCAGTACTTC. The complete variable domain, with remaining parts taken from reference TRBV7-9 and TRBJ2-5, reads DTGVSQNPRHKITKRGQNVTFRCDPISEHNRLYWYRQTLGQGPEFLTYFQNEAQLEKSRLLSDRFSAERPKGSFSTLEIQRTEQGDSAMYLCASSTAYRGRGETQYFGPGTRLLVL.

The chain is built from TRBV6-5 and TRBJ1-2; 8 bases match TRBD1. The CDR3 runs to 15 residues. Germline V gene sequence: CDR1 MNHEY, CDR2 SVGAGI. J lost 5 bases, V lost 7 bases, and 12 bases had no gene match. In DNA form, the CDR3 reads TGTGCCAGCAACCCTAGGGGACAGGAGGGATATGGCTACACCTTC. Translation gives CASNPRGQEGYGYTF.

The chain uses TRBV29-1 and TRBJ2-3, with TRBD2 matching 7 bases. Germline CDR1 is SQVTM and CDR2 is ANQGSEA. V was pared by 7 bases and J by 7 bases, with 14 bases of the junction left unmatched. This CDR3 contains 14 residues. The CDR3 coding sequence is TGCAGCGGAGGGGTTGCTAGCGGCACCCATACGCAGTATTTT. Amino acids: CSGGVASGTHTQYF.

The genes are TRBV11-3 and TRBJ1-1; TRBD1 might be the D (5 bases). There are 13 residues in the CDR3. The germline V gene encodes CDR1 SGHNT and CDR2 YENEEA. V was cut by 5 bases and J by 1 base, with 8 bases left in between. CDR3 sequence reads: CASSDRWNTEAFF. The DNA of the CDR3 is TGTGCCAGCAGCGACAGATGGAACACTGAAGCTTTCTTT.

The chain couples TRBV5-6 to TRBJ2-3; possible D gene TRBD2, 5 bases. CDR1 and CDR2 from the germline V gene are SGHDT and YYEEEE. Trimming shortened V by 4 bases and J by 4 bases, and 10 bases separated the two germline ends. The CDR3 length is 13 residues. The DNA for the CDR3 is TGTGCCAGCAGCCGTACTAGTGCAGATACGCAGTATTTT. This gives the protein CASSRTSADTQYF. The variable domain in full, completed from reference TRBV5-6 and TRBJ2-3, reads DAGVTQSPTHLIKTRGQQVTLRCSPKSGHDTVSWYQQALGQGPQFIFQYYEEEERQRGNFPDRFSGHQFPNYSSELNVNALLLGDSALYLCASSRTSADTQYFGPGTRLTVL.

The J gene is TRBJ2-7, the V gene TRBV4-2, with TRBD2 matching over 7 bases. The CDR3 has 15 amino acids. The germline CDR1 and CDR2 sequences are LGHNA and YNFKEQ. J was trimmed by 1 base and V by 5 bases; bases with no gene match: 8. CDR3 sequence reads: CASSKGLGDSYEQYF. The CDR3 DNA follows: TGTGCCAGCAGCAAAGGACTAGGGGATTCCTACGAGCAGTACTTC.

This clone was seen a handful of times. The chain joins TRBV6-5 to TRBJ2-5; 7 positions match TRBD2. The CDR3 is 14 residues long. Germline V CDR1 and CDR2: MNHEY, SVGAGI. The J segment lost 5 bases and the V segment lost 5 bases, leaving 8 bases of the junction unmatched. The chain's CDR3 is CASSPGLETETQYF. The CDR3 DNA is TGTGCCAGCAGTCCCGGACTAGAGACGGAGACCCAGTACTTC.

The V call is TRBV7-9, the J call TRBJ1-1; the match to TRBD1 covers 7 bases. The CDR3 is made up of 14 amino acids. CDR1 is SEHNR, CDR2 FQNEAQ, per germline (reference sequence). The ends lost 4 bases at V and 5 bases at J; junction bases unmatched: 7. This CDR3 reads CASSSVTGVTEAFF. The CDR3 nucleotides are TGTGCCAGCAGCTCGGTAACAGGGGTTACTGAAGCTTTCTTT. The full variable domain, rest sourced from reference TRBV7-9 and TRBJ1-1, is DTGVSQNPRHKITKRGQNVTFRCDPISEHNRLYWYRQTLGQGPEFLTYFQNEAQLEKSRLLSDRFSAERPKGSFSTLEIQRTEQGDSAMYLCASSSVTGVTEAFFGQGTRLTVV.

This rearrangement joins TRBV15 to TRBJ2-3; 8 bases map to TRBD2. The CDR3 loop spans 18 amino acids. Trimming took 0 bases from V and 3 from J; bases not matched to a gene: 11. Germline V gene lookup returns CDR1 LNHNV and CDR2 YYDKDF (reference sequence). The CDR3 region has the DNA TGTGCCACCAGCAGAGATCTCTTCGCGGGGGGCTCAACAGATACGCAGTATTTT. This gives the protein CATSRDLFAGGSTDTQYF.